These 26 T cell receptor beta chains were sequenced from one sample in a study of T-cell reconstitution after alpha-beta-depleted transplantation in children. For TCRbeta, the library was prepared with unique molecular identifiers. TCRdb passed the PCR reads through MiXCR, listing each CDR3 protein once. The table lists about 280,000 distinct CDR3 sequences, more than 9% of them singletons. Specimen: peripheral blood, collected 180 days after TCRalphabeta/CD19-depleted stem cell transplant. The receptors were sampled from a male patient under 10 years old who had a stem cell transplant for chronic granulomatous disease, so the T cells may come from the graft donor.

This clonotype was seen at least ten times. This chain joins TRBV6-2 or TRBV6-3 and TRBJ1-5; D gene unclear. V was trimmed by 10 bases and J by 7 bases, leaving 17 bases between them. This CDR3 is 13 amino acids long. Germline V CDR1 and CDR2: MNHEY, SVGEGT. This chain's CDR3 is CATGDRSRQPQHF. As DNA, the CDR3 is TGTGCCACGGGCGACCGTAGCCGACAGCCCCAGCATTTT.

With respect to this clonotype: Just one base apart from a much larger clone, this may be a read error. The chain combines TRBV5-1 with TRBJ2-5; D is undetermined. Germline V lookup: CDR1 SGHRS, CDR2 YFSETQ. This CDR3 has 15 amino acids. Trimming shortened V by 0 bases and J by 5 bases, and 14 bases separated the two germline ends. The CDR3 loop reads CASSLVGTVMETQYF. The CDR3 bases are TGCGCCAGCAGCTTGGTCGGCACAGTAATGGAGACCCAGTACTTC.

This clonotype was detected ten times or more. The chain recombines TRBV12-3 or TRBV12-4 with TRBJ2-4; D remains ambiguous. This CDR3 has 13 amino acids. Trimming left V 3 bases short and J 8 bases short, with 11 bases between. The CDR3 protein is CASSLYNVDIQYF. The CDR3 DNA follows: TGTGCCAGCAGTTTGTACAATGTGGACATTCAGTACTTC.

Comments on this clonotype: A much larger clone lies one base from this, so it may be a read error. The chain employs TRBV10-3 and TRBJ2-1, with 7 bases fitting TRBD2. The CDR3 loop spans 13 amino acids. The V gene's germline CDR1 is ENHRY and CDR2 SYGVKD. DNA for the CDR3: TGTGCCACCCTAGCGGAGACCTACAATGACCAGTTCTTC. It is translated as CATLAETYNDQFF.

For this clonotype: A much larger clonotype is one base distant, so this may be a read error. The chain joins TRBV2 to TRBJ2-3; TRBD2 might be the D (5 bases). This CDR3 is 19 amino acids long. Trimming shortened V by 8 bases and J by 1 base, and 28 bases separated the two germline ends. Germline V lookup: CDR1 SNHLY, CDR2 FYNNEI. The CDR3 protein is CASCLALTDALGGTDTQYF. Written as DNA, the CDR3 is TGTGCCAGCTGTTTAGCGCTTACGGACGCCCTGGGAGGCACAGATACGCAGTATTTT.

This chain joins TRBV10-1 and TRBJ2-1, with TRBD2 matching 12 bases. This CDR3 spans 13 amino acids. V was clipped by 6 bases and J by 6 bases; unmatched bases: 0. CDR1 WNHNN and CDR2 SYGVQD come from the germline V gene (reference sequence). CDR3 protein: CASRTSGGNEQFF. DNA for the CDR3: TGCGCCAGCAGGACTAGCGGGGGCAATGAGCAGTTCTTC.

This clonotype was seen ten or more times. V is TRBV5-1 and J is TRBJ2-1; 8 nucleotides align to TRBD1. Germline V gene lookup returns CDR1 SGHRS and CDR2 YFSETQ. The CDR3 runs to 14 residues. The V gene end was trimmed by 3 bases and the J gene end by 3 bases; junction bases not matched to a gene: 2. The CDR3 coding sequence is TGCGCCAGCAGCTGGACAGGGATCTACAATGAGCAGTTCTTC. This translates into CASSWTGIYNEQFF. Variable domain in full (rest from reference TRBV5-1 and TRBJ2-1): KAGVTQTPRYLIKTRGQQVTLSCSPISGHRSVSWYQQTPGQGLQFLFEYFSETQRNKGNFPGRFSGRQFSNSRSEMNVSTLELGDSALYLCASSWTGIYNEQFFGPGTRLTVL.

At least ten counts were recorded for this clonotype. The CDR3 region is CSAGGREGRDTQYF. CDR3 coding DNA: TGCAGTGCCGGGGGACGGGAGGGCCGTGATACGCAGTATTTT. The gene calls are TRBV20-1 and TRBJ2-3; the match to TRBD2 covers 8 bases. V was clipped by 6 bases and J by 6 bases; unmatched bases: 11. Germline V gives CDR1 DFQATT, CDR2 SNEGSKA (reference sequence). The CDR3 sequence is 14 residues long.

This clonotype was seen repeatedly, ten times or more. The V call is TRBV12-3 or TRBV12-4, the J call TRBJ2-7; 12 nucleotides line up with TRBD2. This CDR3 is 16 amino acids long. J was trimmed by 4 bases and V by 4 bases; bases with no gene match: 8. The CDR3 sequence is CASSSPGLAGGYEQYF. The CDR3, as DNA: TGTGCCAGCAGTTCCCCTGGCCTAGCGGGAGGGTACGAGCAGTACTTC.

This clonotype was seen repeatedly, ten times or more. The chain has TRBV5-1 and TRBJ1-1; D call uncertain. The germline V gene has CDR1 SGHRS and CDR2 YFSETQ. The CDR3 has 14 residues. V lost 4 bases and J lost 2, with 12 bases in between. Here the CDR3 reads CASSTDFINTEAFF. The CDR3 DNA is TGCGCCAGCAGCACAGATTTTATTAACACTGAAGCTTTCTTT.

This clonotype occurred once. The chain carries TRBV30 and TRBJ2-3; D is possibly TRBD2 (5 bases). The germline V and J ends were trimmed by 3 bases and 1 base, with 14 bases remaining between them. CDR1 GTSNPN and CDR2 SVGIG come from the germline V gene (reference sequence). The length of the CDR3 is 15 residues. CDR3 coding DNA: TGTGCCTGGAGCCAGCCAGCGGCTGGCACAGATACGCAGTATTTT. Translation: CAWSQPAAGTDTQYF.

This clonotype occurred many times. This chain links TRBV29-1 with TRBJ1-5; D gene unclear. The CDR3 is 13 residues long. With 3 bases removed from V and 6 bases from J, the gap between germline ends came to 12 bases. CDR1 and CDR2 (germline): SQVTM, ANQGSEA. The CDR3 DNA sequence: TGCAGCGTTGAGTCGGGGAACGGTCAGCCCCAGCATTTT. It specifies CSVESGNGQPQHF.

The table lists this clonotype with many counts. The V and J genes are TRBV6-5 and TRBJ2-1; no clear D gene. The CDR3 has 10 residues. Between the trimmed V and J ends, which lost 6 bases and 10 bases, there was a span of 7 bases. Looked up from germline, CDR1 is MNHEY and CDR2 is SVGAGI. CDR3 sequence: CASRGVEQFF. The CDR3 coding sequence is TGTGCCAGCAGGGGTGTAGAGCAGTTCTTC.

Ten or more counts support this clonotype. The chain recombines TRBV20-1 with TRBJ2-1, with 14 bases fitting TRBD2. The germline CDR1 and CDR2 sequences are DFQATT and SNEGSKA (reference sequence). The CDR3 is 17 residues long. V trimming: 3 bases; J trimming: 8 bases; junction bases outside the gene matches: 12. This chain's CDR3 is CSARRGLAGVWGDEQFF. CDR3 DNA sequence: TGCAGTGCTAGGCGGGGACTAGCGGGAGTTTGGGGCGATGAGCAGTTCTTC.

This clonotype was found many times. The rearrangement joins TRBV19 to TRBJ2-7, with D tentatively TRBD1 (6 bases). Trimming took 6 bases from V and 5 from J, leaving 14 bases between them. The CDR3 extends over 13 amino acids. Germline V gene sequence: CDR1 LNHDA, CDR2 SQIVND (reference sequence). CDR3 in DNA: TGTGCCAGTAGGAACAGGGACGTCGACGAGCAGTACTTC. Protein sequence: CASRNRDVDEQYF.

This clonotype was counted ten times or more. This rearrangement joins TRBV7-2 to TRBJ2-1; possible D gene TRBD2, 6 bases. Trimming removed 2 bases at V and 8 bases at J, with 16 bases between. There are 15 residues in the CDR3. The germline V gene encodes CDR1 SGHTA and CDR2 FQGNSA. The CDR3 reads CASSLWGGREDEQFF. The CDR3 nucleotides read TGTGCCAGCAGCTTATGGGGAGGTAGGGAGGATGAGCAGTTCTTC.

This clonotype was observed many times. The V call is TRBV6-2 or TRBV6-3, the J call TRBJ2-7; D possibly corresponds to TRBD2 (5 bases). The CDR3 is made up of 18 amino acids. The V and J ends lost 0 bases and 4 bases respectively, with 22 bases between them. Germline V gene data show CDR1 as MNHEY and CDR2 as SVGEGT. CDR3 residues: CASSYSNVATIGWYEQYF. The CDR3 DNA follows: TGTGCCAGCAGTTACTCGAACGTTGCGACTATCGGGTGGTACGAGCAGTACTTC.

This clonotype has a count of ten or more. The chain is built from TRBV5-5 and TRBJ1-2; no firm D call. Trimming took 3 bases from V and 8 from J, leaving 8 bases between them. This CDR3 region has 11 residues. Per the germline V gene, CDR1 is SGHKS and CDR2 is YYEKEE (reference sequence). Here the CDR3 DNA reads TGTGCCAGCAGCTCGATATACGGCTACACCTTC. Its protein is CASSSIYGYTF.

This clonotype was counted at least ten times. The gene calls are TRBV7-8 and TRBJ2-5; D not resolved. Germline V gives CDR1 SGHVS, CDR2 FQNEAQ. CDR3 length: 12 residues. V lost 5 bases to trimming and J lost 0 bases, with 4 bases between them. CDR3 sequence: CASSPNQETQYF. In DNA form, the CDR3 reads TGTGCCAGCAGCCCCAACCAAGAGACCCAGTACTTC.

The chain has TRBV7-6 and TRBJ2-5; 10 bases fit TRBD2. V lost 4 bases, J lost 0 bases, and 14 bases stayed unmatched. Germline CDR1 reads SGHVS; CDR2 reads FNYEAQ. This CDR3 has 19 residues. CDR3 nucleotide sequence: TGTGCCAGCAGCTGGGTGGGCCTCGGACTAGCGGCGTACCAAGAGACCCAGTACTTC. This sequence encodes CASSWVGLGLAAYQETQYF.

This clonotype was seen at least ten times. The V call is TRBV5-1, the J call TRBJ2-4, with D tentatively TRBD2 (6 bases). Germline CDR1 is SGHRS and CDR2 is YFSETQ. Trimming removed 4 bases at V and 7 bases at J, with 15 bases between. The CDR3 spans 14 residues. The CDR3 sequence: CASSPSFAGNIQYF. The DNA of the CDR3 is TGCGCCAGCAGCCCATCCTTCGCGGGGAACATTCAGTACTTC. Full variable domain (missing parts from reference TRBV5-1 and TRBJ2-4): KAGVTQTPRYLIKTRGQQVTLSCSPISGHRSVSWYQQTPGQGLQFLFEYFSETQRNKGNFPGRFSGRQFSNSRSEMNVSTLELGDSALYLCASSPSFAGNIQYFGAGTRLSVL.

This clonotype was picked up many times. The V call is TRBV5-5, the J call TRBJ2-7; the D call may be TRBD1 or TRBD2 (6 bases each). Germline CDR1 is SGHKS and CDR2 is YYEKEE (reference sequence). This CDR3 comprises 16 residues. Trimming took 0 bases from V and 1 from J, leaving 14 bases between them. Written as DNA, the CDR3 is TGTGCCAGCAGCTTGGTAGGGGGGCGGACTTCCTACGAGCAGTACTTC. Protein: CASSLVGGRTSYEQYF.

At least ten counts were recorded for this clonotype. J is TRBJ2-1 and V is TRBV15; perhaps TRBD2 as D (5 bases). The CDR3 totals 12 residues. Germline CDR1 is LNHNV and CDR2 is YYDKDF (reference sequence). Trimming took 4 bases from V and 8 from J, leaving 9 bases between them. CDR3 in DNA: TGTGCCACCAGCAAAGGGAGCTATGAGCAGTTCTTC. Translated, it gives CATSKGSYEQFF.

This clonotype was found many times. The chain joins TRBV29-1 to TRBJ2-7; 11 bases agree with TRBD1. CDR1 SQVTM and CDR2 ANQGSEA come from the germline V gene. This CDR3 has 14 residues. The V segment lost 5 bases and the J segment 4 bases; nucleotides outside the gene matches: 7. The CDR3 bases are TGCAGCGTTCCTGGACAGGGGGCGACGTACGAGCAGTACTTC. It codes for CSVPGQGATYEQYF.

In its sample, this clonotype was seen many times. The V call is TRBV10-3, the J call TRBJ2-7; D gene uncertain. CDR1 and CDR2 from the germline V gene are ENHRY and SYGVKD. The CDR3 has 14 residues. Trimming stripped 7 bases from V and 1 base from J, with 14 bases between. Here the CDR3 DNA reads TGTGCCATCAAAGGGTCCGCGGATTCCTACGAGCAGTACTTC. Its protein is CAIKGSADSYEQYF.

This clonotype was found many times. The chain joins TRBV18 to TRBJ2-1; 7 bases agree with TRBD2. The CDR3 has 16 amino acids. Trimming at V came to 3 bases and at J to 0 bases, leaving 5 bases not matched to a gene. CDR1 is KGHSH and CDR2 is LQKENI in the germline V gene. The CDR3 is CASSPLADTSYNEQFF. In nucleotides, the CDR3 is TGTGCCAGCTCACCTCTAGCGGATACCTCCTACAATGAGCAGTTCTTC.